There are a few counts of the clone carrying this T cell receptor (beta chain). No antigen is known for it. The data derive from a study of identical twins. Study-wide points: Out-of-frame TCR alpha sharing in monozygotic twins exceeded recombination model predictions. Memory repertoires lacked the insertion deficit that abundant cord blood beta clonotypes showed. Among beta out-of-frame sequences, excess sharing between twins appeared weaker.

In TCRdb, the 5' RACE reads were re-called with MiXCR into one record per CDR3 protein. The repertoire has roughly 250,000 distinct CDR3 sequences, 7% to 8.5% of them found once; the top ten carry around 5.4%. This CDR3 contains 13 residues. Germline CDR1 reads MGHRA; CDR2 reads YSYEKL. Trimming pared 0 bases from V and 7 bases from J, leaving 9 bases between. Every sampled donor was Caucasian and healthy. Another study also made use of these data, one on yellow fever vaccine responses in identical twins.

Material: CD8+ T cells sorted from blood. The TCR sequence derives from a woman between 18 and 30 years old in good health. The gene calls are TRBV4-1 and TRBJ1-1; tentative D call: TRBD1 (5 bases). The CDR3 spells CASSQDGDGEAFF. The CDR3 DNA is TGCGCCAGCAGCCAAGATGGGGACGGTGAAGCTTTCTTT.